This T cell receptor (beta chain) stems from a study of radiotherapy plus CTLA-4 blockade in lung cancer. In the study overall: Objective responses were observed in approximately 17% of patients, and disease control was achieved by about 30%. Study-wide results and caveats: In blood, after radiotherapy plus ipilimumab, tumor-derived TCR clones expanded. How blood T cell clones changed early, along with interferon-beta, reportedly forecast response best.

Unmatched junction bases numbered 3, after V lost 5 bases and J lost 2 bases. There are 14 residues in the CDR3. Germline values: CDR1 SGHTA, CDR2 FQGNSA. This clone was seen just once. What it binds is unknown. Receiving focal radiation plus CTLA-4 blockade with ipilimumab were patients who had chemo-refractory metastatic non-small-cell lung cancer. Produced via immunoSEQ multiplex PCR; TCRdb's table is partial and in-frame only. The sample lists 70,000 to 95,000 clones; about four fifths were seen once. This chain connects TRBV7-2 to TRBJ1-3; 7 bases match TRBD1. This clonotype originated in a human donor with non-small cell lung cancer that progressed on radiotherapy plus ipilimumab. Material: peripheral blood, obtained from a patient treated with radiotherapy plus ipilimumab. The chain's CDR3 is CASSPDRAGNTIYF. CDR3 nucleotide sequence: TGTGCCAGCAGCCCCGACAGGGCTGGAAACACCATATATTTT. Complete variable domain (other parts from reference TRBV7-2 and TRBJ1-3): GAGVSQSPSNKVTEKGKDVELRCDPISGHTALYWYRQSLGQGLEFLIYFQGNSAPDKSGLPSDRFSAERTGGSVSTLTIQRTQQEDSAVYLCASSPDRAGNTIYFGEGSWLTVV.